Presented here are 8 T cell receptor beta chains from one specimen sequenced in a study of blood T cell repertoires in COVID-19. Data came from immunoSEQ multiplex PCR; TCRdb stores just in-frame clones and leaves some out. The sample records about 77,000 clones, 90% being singletons. The sequencing sample was made of peripheral blood. The receptors shown here come from an elderly woman with active or convalescent COVID-19.

The chain has TRBV6-2 or TRBV6-3 and TRBJ2-3; 8 nucleotides line up with TRBD2. The CDR3 extends over 17 amino acids. V lost 6 bases, J lost 4 bases, and 15 bases stayed unmatched. Germline CDR1 reads MNHEY; CDR2 reads SVGEGT. The CDR3 loop reads CASSPTPGGAPPDTQYF. CDR3 nucleotide sequence: TGTGCCAGCAGCCCAACCCCGGGGGGGGCCCCCCCAGATACGCAGTATTTT.

V usage is TRBV10-3 and J usage is TRBJ1-2; 7 nucleotides match TRBD1. The CDR3 has 14 residues. V trimming: 3 bases; J trimming: 4 bases; junction bases outside the gene matches: 5. Germline assignment: CDR1 ENHRY and CDR2 SYGVKD. This chain's CDR3 is CAISDQGQSYGYTF. As DNA, the CDR3 is TGTGCCATCAGTGATCAGGGACAGAGCTATGGCTACACCTTC.

The J gene is TRBJ2-7, the V gene TRBV6-5, with a possible D match to TRBD1 (5 bases). Per germline, CDR1 MNHEY and CDR2 SVGAGI. The length of the CDR3 is 14 residues. The V and J ends lost 0 bases and 5 bases respectively, with 11 bases between them. In DNA form, the CDR3 reads TGTGCCAGCAGTTACTCCATGGGGCTCGACGAGCAGTACTTC. Translated, it gives CASSYSMGLDEQYF.

The V and J genes are TRBV9 and TRBJ1-2; D remains ambiguous. The CDR3 length is 12 residues. Trimming removed 1 base from V and 7 bases from J, with 8 bases in between. Germline assignment: CDR1 SGDLS and CDR2 YYNGEE. The CDR3 is CASSVPDIGYTF. CDR3 nucleotide sequence: TGTGCCAGCAGCGTACCAGACATTGGCTACACCTTC.

The chain is built from TRBV5-1 and TRBJ2-4, with 10 bases fitting TRBD2. Germline lookup yields CDR1 SGHRS and CDR2 YFSETQ. Unmatched junction bases numbered 7, after V lost 6 bases and J lost 4 bases. The CDR3 runs to 15 residues. DNA for the CDR3: TGCGCCAGCACCAGCGGGGGGGCCGGGAAAAACATTCAGTACTTC. Amino acids: CASTSGGAGKNIQYF.

V usage is TRBV7-2 and J usage is TRBJ1-5; D remains ambiguous. The CDR3 consists of 17 residues. Trimming removed 2 bases from V and 0 bases from J, with 14 bases in between. The germline V gene has CDR1 SGHTA and CDR2 FQGNSA. CDR3 bases: TGTGCCAGCAGCTTATTCACGGGGTTCCCTAGCAATCAGCCCCAGCATTTT. It encodes CASSLFTGFPSNQPQHF.

The chain employs TRBV19 and TRBJ2-1; the D gene is possibly TRBD2 (6 bases). V gave up 6 bases and J gave up 8 bases, with 17 bases separating them. The CDR3 extends over 14 amino acids. Germline V CDR1 and CDR2: LNHDA, SQIVND (reference sequence). The CDR3 nucleotides are TGTGCCAGTAGGGGACTTCGCCCAGAGGATGAGCAGTTCTTC. It is translated as CASRGLRPEDEQFF.

This clone was counted a few times. The chain is built from TRBV27 and TRBJ2-3; 7 bases are shared with TRBD1. The V gene end was trimmed by 5 bases and the J gene end by 2 bases; junction bases not matched to a gene: 13. The CDR3 length is 17 residues. The V gene's germline CDR1 is MNHEY and CDR2 SMNVEV (reference sequence). The CDR3 reads CASSILDRASYTDTQYF. The CDR3, as DNA: TGTGCCAGCAGTATCCTAGACAGGGCAAGTTACACAGATACGCAGTATTTT.